One sample yielded the 17 T cell receptor beta chains listed below, sequenced in a study of human versus mouse CDR3 diversity and MHC coevolution. Profiled with immunoSEQ multiplex PCR; TCRdb holds only in-frame clones, not every one. Of 86,000 or so clones listed, 80% to 95% are singletons. Sequencing was done on a sample of naive CD4+ T cells from blood. The subset denotes: CD45RO-negative CD62L-positive naive CD4 T cells. The receptors here all came from a person aged 30-69 years in good health.

The CDR3 sequence is CASRRTSGRSVYEQYF. The CDR3 DNA follows: TGTGCCAGCAGAAGGACTAGCGGGAGATCGGTATACGAGCAGTACTTC. V gene TRBV6-6 combines with J gene TRBJ2-7; TRBD2 agrees at 13 bases. The V segment lost 6 bases and the J segment 4 bases; nucleotides outside the gene matches: 9. Germline V CDR1 and CDR2: MNHNY, SVGAGI (reference sequence). The CDR3 length is 16 residues.

V is TRBV30 and J is TRBJ1-4, with 9 bases lining up with TRBD1. Germline V lookup: CDR1 GTSNPN, CDR2 SVGIG (reference sequence). Trimming cost V 6 bases and J 7 bases; bases outside gene matches: 6. The CDR3 extends over 13 amino acids. CDR3 coding DNA: TGTGCCTGTGACCGGGACAGGGCTGAAAAACTGTTTTTT. Residues: CACDRDRAEKLFF.

This rearrangement joins TRBV7-2 to TRBJ2-5; TRBD2 might be the D (5 bases). TRBJ2-7 explains the end of the DNA better; the J call may be wrong. CDR1 is SGHTA, CDR2 FQGNSA, per germline. This CDR3 contains 16 residues. The CDR3 coding sequence is TGTGCCAGCAGCACCACATGGACTGTCGGCTCCTACGAGCAGTACTTC. Translation: CASSTTWTVGSYEQYF.

CDR3 loop: CASSPLEVSYGYTF. The CDR3 nucleotides are TGTGCCAGCAGTCCTCTGGAGGTTAGCTATGGCTACACCTTC. The J gene is TRBJ1-2, the V gene TRBV27, with D uncertain. The CDR3 runs 14 residues. Per germline, CDR1 MNHEY and CDR2 SMNVEV (reference sequence). V was pared by 5 bases and J by 4 bases, with 14 bases between.

The chain is built from TRBV5-1 and TRBJ2-7, with D possibly being TRBD2 (5 bases). Germline CDR1 reads SGHRS; CDR2 reads YFSETQ. V was clipped by 4 bases and J by 9 bases, with 20 bases between them. The CDR3 is 14 residues long. The CDR3 DNA reads TGCGCCAGCAGCGGGGTAGCCCCGGATGGAGGGCAGTACTTC. It specifies CASSGVAPDGGQYF. Filled out from reference TRBV5-1 and TRBJ2-7, the complete variable domain reads KAGVTQTPRYLIKTRGQQVTLSCSPISGHRSVSWYQQTPGQGLQFLFEYFSETQRNKGNFPGRFSGRQFSNSRSEMNVSTLELGDSALYLCASSGVAPDGGQYFGPGTRLTVT.

This sequence joins TRBV7-9 and TRBJ2-7; 7 bases fit TRBD2. CDR1 is SEHNR and CDR2 is FQNEAQ in the germline V gene (reference sequence). Trimming removed 2 bases from V and 1 base from J; junction bases left unmatched: 5. CDR3 length: 15 amino acids. CDR3: CASSLFGGGSYEQYF. The DNA for the CDR3 is TGTGCCAGCAGCTTATTTGGGGGGGGGTCCTACGAGCAGTACTTC.

V usage is TRBV27 and J usage is TRBJ2-1; 8 bases align to TRBD1. Germline CDR1 and CDR2: MNHEY and SMNVEV (reference sequence). The CDR3 spans 16 residues. The J segment lost 12 bases and the V segment lost 5 bases, leaving 18 bases of the junction unmatched. For the CDR3, the DNA is TGTGCCAGCAGTCCATCAATGCCTCTCCTCACAGGGGGGCAGTTCTTC. Protein product: CASSPSMPLLTGGQFF.

This clone showed up just a few times. The rearrangement uses TRBV19 and TRBJ1-5; D unresolved. Deletions cut 6 bases from V and 2 bases from J, with 17 bases between. This CDR3 is built from 16 residues. Germline-derived CDR1 and CDR2 are LNHDA and SQIVND (reference sequence). The CDR3 reads CASSSIRVSRNQPQHF. The CDR3 DNA reads TGTGCCAGTAGCTCCATCCGGGTGTCTCGCAATCAGCCCCAGCATTTT.

The chain employs TRBV9 and TRBJ2-3; TRBD1 is a possible D gene (6 bases). This CDR3 has 13 residues. Germline assignment: CDR1 SGDLS and CDR2 YYNGEE. V was shortened by 0 bases and J by 5 bases, with 7 bases between the two germline ends. DNA of the CDR3: TGTGCCAGCAGCGTAGGAGGGGGAGATACGCAGTATTTT. Translated, it gives CASSVGGGDTQYF.

V usage is TRBV5-1 and J usage is TRBJ2-2; D unclear. Trimming stripped 0 bases from V and 5 bases from J, with 8 bases between. Per germline, CDR1 SGHRS and CDR2 YFSETQ. This CDR3 comprises 14 residues. CDR3 residues: CASSLELRTGELFF. In DNA form, the CDR3 reads TGCGCCAGCAGCTTGGAACTCCGGACCGGGGAGCTGTTTTTT.

The chain couples TRBV28 to TRBJ1-2, with a weak D call TRBD1 (6 bases). Per germline, CDR1 MDHEN and CDR2 SYDVKM. This CDR3 comprises 15 residues. Trimming stripped 2 bases from V and 5 bases from J, with 15 bases between. This CDR3 is CASSLGGAAHYGYTF. DNA for the CDR3: TGTGCCAGCAGTTTAGGGGGGGCAGCTCATTATGGCTACACCTTC.

The chain uses TRBV19 and TRBJ1-1; a possible D gene is TRBD1 (5 bases). The V and J ends lost 5 bases and 0 bases respectively, with 16 bases between them. The CDR3 length is 16 residues. CDR1 is LNHDA, CDR2 SQIVND, per germline (reference sequence). Here the CDR3 reads CASSLGGSTMNTEAFF. The CDR3 DNA follows: TGTGCCAGTAGTTTGGGGGGGTCCACCATGAACACTGAAGCTTTCTTT.

V usage is TRBV18 and J usage is TRBJ2-3; 8 bases map to TRBD2. J gave up 2 bases and V 4 bases, and 5 bases lay outside the gene matches. Looked up from germline, CDR1 is KGHSH and CDR2 is LQKENI. This CDR3 contains 15 residues. The CDR3 DNA sequence: TGTGCCAGCTCACGAGTAGCGGGGTACACAGATACGCAGTATTTT. It codes for CASSRVAGYTDTQYF. Full variable domain (outside the CDR3, taken from reference TRBV18 and TRBJ2-3): NAGVMQNPRHLVRRRGQEARLRCSPMKGHSHVYWYRQLPEEGLKFMVYLQKENIIDESGMPKERFSAEFPKEGPSILRIQQVVRGDSAAYFCASSRVAGYTDTQYFGPGTRLTVL.

J is TRBJ1-4 and V is TRBV15, with D perhaps TRBD1 (6 bases). V was clipped by 0 bases and J by 5 bases, with 16 bases between them. The CDR3 consists of 17 residues. Germline V gives CDR1 LNHNV, CDR2 YYDKDF (reference sequence). The CDR3 here is CATSRDPGHHLNEKLFF. The CDR3 nucleotides are TGTGCCACCAGCAGAGACCCGGGACACCACCTGAATGAAAAACTGTTTTTT.

The chain recombines TRBV5-1 with TRBJ2-2, with D perhaps TRBD1 (6 bases). V lost 0 bases to trimming and J lost 6 bases, with 9 bases between them. Germline V gene sequence: CDR1 SGHRS, CDR2 YFSETQ. The CDR3 spans 14 residues. In nucleotides, the CDR3 is TGCGCCAGCAGCTTGGACAGGGCTCCCGGGGAGCTGTTTTTT. Amino acid sequence: CASSLDRAPGELFF.

The chain employs TRBV7-2 and TRBJ1-6, with D uncertain. Germline V gives CDR1 SGHTA, CDR2 FQGNSA. Trimming left V 3 bases short and J 2 bases short, with 11 bases between. The CDR3 has 16 amino acids. The CDR3 DNA reads as TGTGCCAGCAGCTTCAGGCCTATTCCCTATAATTCACCCCTCCACTTT. It encodes CASSFRPIPYNSPLHF.

Here the CDR3 reads CASSPGGAQREQYF. The CDR3 DNA follows: TGTGCCAGCAGTCCCGGGGGGGCCCAAAGGGAGCAGTACTTC. The rearrangement links TRBV6-6 to TRBJ2-7, with TRBD2 matching over 8 bases. Germline CDR1 MNHNY, CDR2 SVGAGI (reference sequence). CDR3 length: 14 residues. Trimming removed 5 bases from V and 7 bases from J; junction bases left unmatched: 10.